Listed below are T cell receptor beta chains from one sample, sequenced in a study of blood T cell repertoires in COVID-19. This table comes from immunoSEQ multiplex PCR, and its TCRdb copy is limited to in-frame clones, with some not included. The table shows roughly 380,000 clones, with over 65% occurring only once. Sequencing was done on a sample of peripheral blood. The source is a human donor with acute or convalescent COVID-19. The donor label of this sample is uncertain. Both conserved end residues are part of each CDR3. D genes are given only for firm matches. Size values are once, few and many counts, or a class for expanded clones, and some rows have none.

J | D | V | size | DNA | CDR3
TRBJ1-1 | - | TRBV28 | - | TGTGCCAGCAGTTTGTCGACAGTTACTGAAGCTTTCTTT | CASSLSTVTEAFF
TRBJ1-1 | TRBD1 | TRBV5-1 | - | TGCGCCAGCAGCTTAGACAGGGGAACTGAAGCTTTCTTT | CASSLDRGTEAFF
TRBJ2-1 | - | TRBV2 | - | TGTGCCAGCAGTCCCGAGGGACATCCCTCCATTGAGCAGTTCTTC | CASSPEGHPSIEQFF
TRBJ2-7 | - | TRBV5-4 | - | TGTGCCTACACGGACCGTGGGGGAGGCGAGCAGTACTTC | CAYTDRGGGEQYF
TRBJ1-5 | - | TRBV10-3 | - | TGTGCCATCAGTGAGTCGCAGGGCAAAATCCAGCCCCAGCATTTT | CAISESQGKIQPQHF
TRBJ2-6 | - | TRBV7-6 | - | TGTGCCAGCAGCTCCGCCACAGGCTCTGGGGCCAACGTCCTGACTTTC | CASSSATGSGANVLTF
TRBJ2-7 | - | TRBV30 | - | TGTGCCTGGAGTCGGGCACTAGCTCTACACGAGCAGTACTTC | CAWSRALALHEQYF
TRBJ1-1 | - | TRBV3-1/TRBV3-2 | few | TGTGCCAGCAGCCAACTGAGAACTGAAGCTTTCTTT | CASSQLRTEAFF
TRBJ1-1 | - | TRBV19 | - | TGTGCCAGTAGTATTCCCGGCGGGGAGAACACTGAAGCTTTCTTT | CASSIPGGENTEAFF
TRBJ1-1 | - | TRBV6-5 | - | TGTGCCAGCAGTCCTGACAGGACCGTGAACACTGAAGCTTTCTTT | CASSPDRTVNTEAFF
TRBJ1-2 | TRBD1 | TRBV5-6 | - | TGTGCCAGCAGCTCGCCGGGACAGGGGATCTATGGCTACACCTTC | CASSSPGQGIYGYTF
TRBJ2-2 | TRBD1 | TRBV10-3 | - | TGTGCCATCAGTGAGCAGGGGGCGCATGTCGGGGAGCTGTTTTTT | CAISEQGAHVGELFF
TRBJ1-2 | - | TRBV7-9 | once | TGTGCCAGCAGCTTAGCCATGCTCGCGGGCTACACCTTC | CASSLAMLAGYTF
TRBJ1-4 | - | TRBV4-1 | - | TGCGCCAGCAGCCAGCTTGGAGGGCATGGGACTAATGAAAAACTGTTTTTT | CASSQLGGHGTNEKLFF
TRBJ1-2 | - | TRBV7-8 | - | TGTGCCAGCAGCCCCGATCGAGGATCAAACTATGGCTACACCTTC | CASSPDRGSNYGYTF
TRBJ2-7 | TRBD2 | TRBV7-2 | - | TGTGCCAGCAGGGCGGCGGGAGGGCCCGGCTACGAGCAGTACTTC | CASRAAGGPGYEQYF
TRBJ1-2 | - | TRBV9 | - | TGTGCCAGCAGCGTAGGGCGGGGCACATCCTATGGCTACACCTTC | CASSVGRGTSYGYTF
TRBJ2-7 | TRBD1 | TRBV20-1 | - | TGCAGTGCCCCGGACAGGGGCGAGCAGTACTTC | CSAPDRGEQYF
TRBJ1-2 | TRBD1 | TRBV6-5 | - | TGTGCCAGCAGGCTAGGACAGGGTAATGGCTACACCTTC | CASRLGQGNGYTF
TRBJ1-5 | TRBD1 | TRBV28 | - | TGTGCCAGCAGAGACGGACAGGGCCCGAATCAGCCCCAGCATTTT | CASRDGQGPNQPQHF
TRBJ2-1 | - | TRBV7-6 | - | TGTGCCAGCAGCTTAGGTACAGGGTTCTCCGGTCTCAATGAGCAGTTCTTC | CASSLGTGFSGLNEQFF
TRBJ1-6 | - | TRBV7-9 | - | TGTGCCAGCAGCCTCCCAGGCTCACCCCTCCACTTT | CASSLPGSPLHF
TRBJ1-2 | - | TRBV18 | few | TGTGCCAGCTCACCACCGGGGCAGAGCTATGGCTACACCTTC | CASSPPGQSYGYTF
TRBJ2-3 | - | TRBV5-1 | - | TGCGCCAGCAGCTTGGTGAGCGGAGATACGCAGTATTTT | CASSLVSGDTQYF
TRBJ2-4 | - | TRBV30 | - | TGTGCCTGGAGTGCACAGGTCGTAGCCAAAAACATTCAGTACTTC | CAWSAQVVAKNIQYF
TRBJ2-3 | - | TRBV4-1 | once | TGCGCCAGCAGCCAAGAAGCCACTTGGGAGGATACAGATACGCAGTATTTT | CASSQEATWEDTDTQYF
TRBJ1-2 | TRBD1 | TRBV7-9 | few | TGTGCCAGCAGCTTTCCCCGCGTTTTCGGGACAGGCGACCGCTACACCTTC | CASSFPRVFGTGDRYTF
TRBJ2-7 | TRBD2 | TRBV28 | - | TGTGCCAGCAGCCCCACCGGGGGGGGGTCCTACGAGCAGTACTTC | CASSPTGGGSYEQYF
TRBJ1-2 | - | TRBV27 | - | TGTGCCAGCAGTTTCTCGCAGAACTATGGCTACACCTTC | CASSFSQNYGYTF
TRBJ1-6 | TRBD1 | TRBV15 | - | TGTGCCACCAGCGGTACAGGGGGGGATAATTCACCCCTCCACTTT | CATSGTGGDNSPLHF
TRBJ1-4 | TRBD1 | TRBV2 | - | TGTGCCAGCGGTGGACAGGGGGGCGCTAATGAAAAACTGTTTTTT | CASGGQGGANEKLFF
TRBJ1-1 | - | TRBV3-1/TRBV3-2 | - | TGTGCCAGCAGCCAAAGGGGGGGCGCGGACGCTTTCTTT | CASSQRGGADAFF
TRBJ2-7 | TRBD1 | TRBV29-1 | once | TGCAGCGTTGAACTCCGGGGTACAGGGGACTACGAGCAGTACTTC | CSVELRGTGDYEQYF
TRBJ1-5 | TRBD1 | TRBV5-8 | - | TGTGCCAGCAGCTTGCAGGGGGCGAGCAATCAGCCCCAGCATTTT | CASSLQGASNQPQHF
TRBJ1-3 | - | TRBV18 | - | TGTGCCAGCTCACCGGCCCCTATAACAGGGTCTGGAAACACCATATATTTT | CASSPAPITGSGNTIYF